Listed below are T cell receptor beta chains from one sample, sequenced in a study of blood T cell repertoires in COVID-19. Only in-frame clones appear in the TCRdb table, and some are missing; sequencing was by immunoSEQ multiplex PCR. The profile shows more than 250,000 clones, 75% to 90% of them singletons. Sequenced sample: peripheral blood. These receptors all stem from a woman in her twenties or thirties who had recovered from COVID-19. Both conserved end residues are part of each CDR3. D genes are given only for firm matches. Size tells how often a clone was seen (once, few, many) or the class of an expanded clone, and some rows leave it out.

-,TRBJ1-1,TRBV7-9,-,TGTGCCAGCAGCCCCCTACAGGCGGTGAACACTGAAGCTTTCTTT,CASSPLQAVNTEAFF
-,TRBJ2-3,TRBV4-1,-,TGCGCCAGCAGCCAAGAAGCGGGAGATACGCAGTATTTT,CASSQEAGDTQYF
-,TRBJ2-7,TRBV2,-,TGTGCCAGCAGTGTGATGAGCGAGCAGTACTTC,CASSVMSEQYF
-,TRBJ2-5,TRBV5-4,TRBD2,TGTGCCAGCAGCCGGGGACTAGCGGGGGGGGCTGGCCAAGAGACCCAGTACTTC,CASSRGLAGGAGQETQYF
-,TRBJ2-2,TRBV11-2,TRBD2,TGTGCCAGCAGCACCCGACTAGCGGGGACCGGGGAGCTGTTTTTT,CASSTRLAGTGELFF
-,TRBJ2-6,TRBV5-1,TRBD1,TGCGCCAGCGCGAACAGGGGGCTTGGGGCTGGGGCCAACGTCCTGACTTTC,CASANRGLGAGANVLTF
few,TRBJ2-3,TRBV7-2,TRBD2,TGTGCCAGCAGCTTAGGGGGCGCGGGAGCAGATACGCAGTATTTT,CASSLGGAGADTQYF
once,TRBJ2-7,TRBV19,TRBD2,TGTGCCAGTAGCACTAGCGGGAGTTCCTACGAGCAGTACTTC,CASSTSGSSYEQYF
-,TRBJ2-2,TRBV10-3,-,TGTGCCGCCTCAGCGACGCCCCCGACTAGGAACACCGGGGAGCTGTTTTTT,CAASATPPTRNTGELFF
-,TRBJ2-5,TRBV19,TRBD1,TGTGCCAGTAGTGCTTCGGACAGGCAACAGACCCAGTACTTC,CASSASDRQQTQYF
-,TRBJ1-1,TRBV12-5,TRBD1,TGTGCTAGTGGTTTGCTATCAGGGGGAAGGGCTGAAGCTTTCTTT,CASGLLSGGRAEAFF
-,TRBJ2-5,TRBV5-4,TRBD2,TGTGCCAGCAGCTTGGCCATAGCGGGTCAAGAGACCCAGTACTTC,CASSLAIAGQETQYF
-,TRBJ2-5,TRBV7-9,TRBD1,TGTGCCAGCAGCTTAGCCATTGGACAGGATGCGAGCCTCCTAGAGACCCAGTACTTC,CASSLAIGQDASLLETQYF
-,TRBJ1-6,TRBV2,-,TGTGCCAGCAGTGAAATGAGCTCCTATAATTCACCCCTCCACTTT,CASSEMSSYNSPLHF
-,TRBJ2-5,TRBV28,-,TGTGCCAGCAGTTTAACGGCGGGGGAGACCCAGTACTTC,CASSLTAGETQYF
-,TRBJ1-2,TRBV7-3,-,TGTGCCAGCAGCTTAACGTCGGGGGACGGAGCTAACTATGGCTACACCTTC,CASSLTSGDGANYGYTF
-,TRBJ2-7,TRBV27,-,TGTGCCAGCAGTTTAGCAGGGACCTACGAGCAGTACTTC,CASSLAGTYEQYF
-,TRBJ2-7,TRBV10-3,TRBD1,TGTGCCATCAGTGAGTCAGGGACAGAATACGACTACGAGCAGTACTTC,CAISESGTEYDYEQYF
-,TRBJ1-2,TRBV29-1,TRBD1,TGCAGCGTTGAACCGGACAGGGGAGGAGGCTACACCTTC,CSVEPDRGGGYTF
-,TRBJ1-1,TRBV19,-,TGTGCCAGTAGTAGCGGAACAGGGTATCCTGAAGCTTTCTTT,CASSSGTGYPEAFF
-,TRBJ2-2,TRBV5-1,-,TGCGCCAGCAGCTTGGTTGCGGGTAACACCGGGGAGCTGTTTTTT,CASSLVAGNTGELFF
-,TRBJ1-6,TRBV2,-,TGTGCCAGCAGTCCATCATTTAATTCACCCCTCCACTTT,CASSPSFNSPLHF
-,TRBJ2-3,TRBV4-3,-,TGCGCCAGCAGCCTAACGACTACCTTCAGCACAGATACGCAGTATTTT,CASSLTTTFSTDTQYF
-,TRBJ2-7,TRBV28,TRBD2,TGTGCCAGCCGTAGCGGGAGTACCACCTACGAGCAGTACTTC,CASRSGSTTYEQYF
-,TRBJ2-7,TRBV14,-,TGTGCCAGCAGCCCTTGGACAGACTCCTACGAGCAGTACTTC,CASSPWTDSYEQYF
few,TRBJ2-2,TRBV10-3,-,TGTGCCATCAGTGAGTCAACCCGTCGCGCCGGGGAGCTGTTTTTT,CAISESTRRAGELFF